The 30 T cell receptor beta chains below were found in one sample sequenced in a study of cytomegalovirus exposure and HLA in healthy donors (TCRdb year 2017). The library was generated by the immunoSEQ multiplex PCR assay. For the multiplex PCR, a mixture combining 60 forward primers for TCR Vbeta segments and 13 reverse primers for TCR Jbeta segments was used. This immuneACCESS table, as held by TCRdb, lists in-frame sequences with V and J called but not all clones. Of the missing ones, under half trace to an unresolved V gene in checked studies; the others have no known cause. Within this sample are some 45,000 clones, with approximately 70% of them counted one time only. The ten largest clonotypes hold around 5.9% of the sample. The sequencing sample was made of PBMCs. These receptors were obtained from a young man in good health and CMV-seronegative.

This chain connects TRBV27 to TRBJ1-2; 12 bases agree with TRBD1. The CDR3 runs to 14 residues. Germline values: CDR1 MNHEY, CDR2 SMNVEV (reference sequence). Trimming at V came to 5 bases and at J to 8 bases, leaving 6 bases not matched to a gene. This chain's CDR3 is CASSVSGTGGGYTF. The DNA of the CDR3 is TGTGCCAGCAGTGTCTCCGGGACAGGGGGCGGCTACACCTTC.

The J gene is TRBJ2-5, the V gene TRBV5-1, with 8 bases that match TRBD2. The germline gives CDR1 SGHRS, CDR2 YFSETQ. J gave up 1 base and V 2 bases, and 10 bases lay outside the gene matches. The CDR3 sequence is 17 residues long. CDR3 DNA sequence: TGCGCCAGCAGCTTCGGGTTCGTGCTAGCGGGCCAAGAGACCCAGTACTTC. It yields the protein CASSFGFVLAGQETQYF.

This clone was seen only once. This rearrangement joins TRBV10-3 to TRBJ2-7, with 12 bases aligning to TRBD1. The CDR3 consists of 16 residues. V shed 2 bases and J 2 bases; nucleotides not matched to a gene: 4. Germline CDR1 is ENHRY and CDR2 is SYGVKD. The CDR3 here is CAISEPGTGGPYEQYF. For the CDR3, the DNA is TGTGCCATCAGTGAGCCTGGGACAGGGGGCCCCTACGAGCAGTACTTC.

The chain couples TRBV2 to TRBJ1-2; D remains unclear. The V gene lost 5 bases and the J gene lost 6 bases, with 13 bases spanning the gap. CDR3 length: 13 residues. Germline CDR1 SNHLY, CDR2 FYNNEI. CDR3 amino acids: CASSFLREDGYTF. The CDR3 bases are TGTGCCAGCAGTTTTCTTCGAGAGGATGGCTACACCTTC.

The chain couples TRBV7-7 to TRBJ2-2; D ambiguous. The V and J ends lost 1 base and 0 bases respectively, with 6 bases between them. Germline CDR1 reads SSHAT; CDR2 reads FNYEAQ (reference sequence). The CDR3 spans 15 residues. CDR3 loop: CASSLGLANTGELFF. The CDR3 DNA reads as TGTGCCAGCAGCTTAGGGCTAGCGAACACCGGGGAGCTGTTTTTT.

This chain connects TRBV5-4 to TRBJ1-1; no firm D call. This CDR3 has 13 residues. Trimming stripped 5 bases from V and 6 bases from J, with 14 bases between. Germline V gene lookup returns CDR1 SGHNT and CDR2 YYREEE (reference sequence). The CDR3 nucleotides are TGTGCCAGCAGGGGTGAGGTGGGAGCTGAAGCTTTCTTT. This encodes CASRGEVGAEAFF.

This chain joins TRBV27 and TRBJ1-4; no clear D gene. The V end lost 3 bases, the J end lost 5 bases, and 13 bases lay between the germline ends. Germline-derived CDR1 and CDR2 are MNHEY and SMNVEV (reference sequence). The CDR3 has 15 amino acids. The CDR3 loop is CASSFGQTLNEKLFF. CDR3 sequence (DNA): TGTGCCAGCAGTTTTGGCCAGACACTCAATGAAAAACTGTTTTTT.

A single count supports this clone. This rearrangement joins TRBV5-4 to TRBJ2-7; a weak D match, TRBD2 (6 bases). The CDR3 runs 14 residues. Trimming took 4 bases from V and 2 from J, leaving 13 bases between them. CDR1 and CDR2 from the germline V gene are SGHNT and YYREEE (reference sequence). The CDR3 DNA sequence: TGTGCCAGCAGCCCCTCCGGGACTCCCTACGAGCAGTACTTC. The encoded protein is CASSPSGTPYEQYF.

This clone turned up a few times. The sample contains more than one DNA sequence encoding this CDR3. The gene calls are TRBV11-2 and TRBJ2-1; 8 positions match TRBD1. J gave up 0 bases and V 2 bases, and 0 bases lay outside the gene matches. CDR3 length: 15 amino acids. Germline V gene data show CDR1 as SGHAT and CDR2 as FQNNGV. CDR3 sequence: CASSLTGGSYNEQFF. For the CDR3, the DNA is TGTGCCAGCAGCTTAACAGGGGGCTCCTACAATGAGCAGTTCTTC.

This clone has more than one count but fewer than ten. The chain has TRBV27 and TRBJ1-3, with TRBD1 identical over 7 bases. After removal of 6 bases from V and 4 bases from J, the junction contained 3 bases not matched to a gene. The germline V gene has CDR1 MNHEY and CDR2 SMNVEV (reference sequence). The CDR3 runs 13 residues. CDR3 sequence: CASSLTGGNTIYF. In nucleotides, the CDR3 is TGTGCCAGCAGCTTGACAGGGGGAAACACCATATATTTT.

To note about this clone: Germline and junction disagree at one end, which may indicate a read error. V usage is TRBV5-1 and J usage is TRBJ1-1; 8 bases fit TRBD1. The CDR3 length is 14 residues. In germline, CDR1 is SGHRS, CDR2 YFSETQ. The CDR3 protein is CASSLGTGNSEAFF. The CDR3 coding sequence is TGCGCCAGCAGCTTGGGGACAGGGAACAGTGAAGCTTTCTTT.

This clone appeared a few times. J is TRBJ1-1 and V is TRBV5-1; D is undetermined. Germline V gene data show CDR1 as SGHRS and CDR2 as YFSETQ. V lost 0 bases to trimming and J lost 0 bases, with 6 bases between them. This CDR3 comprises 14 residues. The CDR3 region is CASSLAPMNTEAFF. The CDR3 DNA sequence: TGCGCCAGCAGCTTGGCCCCTATGAACACTGAAGCTTTCTTT.

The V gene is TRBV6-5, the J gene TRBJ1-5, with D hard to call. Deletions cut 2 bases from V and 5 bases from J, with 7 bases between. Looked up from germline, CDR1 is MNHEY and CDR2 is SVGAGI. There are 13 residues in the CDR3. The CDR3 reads CASSYQRDQPQHF. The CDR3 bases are TGTGCCAGCAGTTACCAGCGGGATCAGCCCCAGCATTTT.

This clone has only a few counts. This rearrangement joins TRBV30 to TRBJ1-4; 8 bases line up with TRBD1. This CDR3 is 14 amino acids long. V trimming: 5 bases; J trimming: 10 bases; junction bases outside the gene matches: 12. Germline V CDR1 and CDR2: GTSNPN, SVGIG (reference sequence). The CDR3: CAWAHTGGVGKLFF. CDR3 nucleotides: TGTGCCTGGGCACATACAGGGGGAGTTGGAAAACTGTTTTTT.

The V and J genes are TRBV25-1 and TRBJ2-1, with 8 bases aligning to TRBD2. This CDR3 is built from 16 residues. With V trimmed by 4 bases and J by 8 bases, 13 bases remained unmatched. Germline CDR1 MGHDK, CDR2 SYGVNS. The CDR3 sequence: CASSVRPGLEFDEQFF. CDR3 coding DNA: TGTGCCAGCAGTGTCCGACCGGGACTAGAATTCGATGAGCAGTTCTTC.

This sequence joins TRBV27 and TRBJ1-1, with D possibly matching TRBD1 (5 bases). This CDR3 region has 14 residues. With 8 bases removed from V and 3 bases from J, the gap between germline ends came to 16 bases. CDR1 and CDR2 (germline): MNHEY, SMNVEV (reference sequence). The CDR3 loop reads CASLGPGGDTEAFF. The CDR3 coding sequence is TGTGCCAGCCTCGGGCCGGGAGGGGACACTGAAGCTTTCTTT.

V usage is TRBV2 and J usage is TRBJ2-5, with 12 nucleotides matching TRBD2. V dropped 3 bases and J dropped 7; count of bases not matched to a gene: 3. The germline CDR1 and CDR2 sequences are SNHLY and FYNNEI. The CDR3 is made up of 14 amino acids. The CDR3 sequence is CASSETSGGGTQYF. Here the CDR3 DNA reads TGTGCCAGCAGTGAGACTAGCGGGGGTGGGACCCAGTACTTC.

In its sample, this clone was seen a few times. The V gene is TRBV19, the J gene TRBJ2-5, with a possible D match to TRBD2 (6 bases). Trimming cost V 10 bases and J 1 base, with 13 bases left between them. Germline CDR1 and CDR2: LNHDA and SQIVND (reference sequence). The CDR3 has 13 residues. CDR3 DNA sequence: TGTGCCACCGGGGGAAGGGGCCAAGAGACCCAGTACTTC. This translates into CATGGRGQETQYF.

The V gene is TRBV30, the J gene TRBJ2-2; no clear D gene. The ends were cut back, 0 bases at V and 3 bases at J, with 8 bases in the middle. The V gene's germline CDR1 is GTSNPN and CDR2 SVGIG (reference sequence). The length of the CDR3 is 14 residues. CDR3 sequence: CAWSVLPDTGELFF. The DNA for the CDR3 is TGTGCCTGGAGTGTACTACCGGACACCGGGGAGCTGTTTTTT.

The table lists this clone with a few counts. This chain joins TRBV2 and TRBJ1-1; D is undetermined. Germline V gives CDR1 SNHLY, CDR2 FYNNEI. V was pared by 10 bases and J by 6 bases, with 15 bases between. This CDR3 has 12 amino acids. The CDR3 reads CATRRHSAEAFF. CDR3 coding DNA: TGTGCCACCCGACGACACTCGGCTGAAGCTTTCTTT.

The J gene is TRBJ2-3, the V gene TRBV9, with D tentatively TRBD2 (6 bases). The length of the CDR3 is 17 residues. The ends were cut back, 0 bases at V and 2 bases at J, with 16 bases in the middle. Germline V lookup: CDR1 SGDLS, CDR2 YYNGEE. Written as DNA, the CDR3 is TGTGCCAGCAGCGTAGTAGCGGCGGGGATGTTCACAGATACGCAGTATTTT. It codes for CASSVVAAGMFTDTQYF.

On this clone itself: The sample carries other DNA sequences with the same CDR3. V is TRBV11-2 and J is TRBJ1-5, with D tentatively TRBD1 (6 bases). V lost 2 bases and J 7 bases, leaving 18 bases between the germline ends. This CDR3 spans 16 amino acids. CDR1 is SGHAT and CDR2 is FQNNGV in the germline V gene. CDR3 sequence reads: CASSLRAPGVGQPQHF. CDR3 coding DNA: TGTGCCAGCAGCTTAAGGGCCCCAGGGGTGGGGCAGCCCCAGCATTTT.

CDR3: CASSLAGGNTEAFF. CDR3 coding DNA: TGTGCCAGCAGCTTGGCCGGGGGGAACACTGAAGCTTTCTTT. The chain has TRBV7-6 and TRBJ1-1; possibly TRBD1 for D (5 bases). This CDR3 is 14 amino acids long. Germline V CDR1 and CDR2: SGHVS, FNYEAQ. Trimming shortened V by 3 bases and J by 1 base, and 9 bases separated the two germline ends.

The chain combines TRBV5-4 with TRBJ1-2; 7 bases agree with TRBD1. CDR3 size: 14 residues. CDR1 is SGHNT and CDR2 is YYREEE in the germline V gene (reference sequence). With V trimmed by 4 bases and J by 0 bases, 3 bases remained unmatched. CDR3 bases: TGTGCCAGCAGCCGGGACAGCACTAACTATGGCTACACCTTC. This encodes CASSRDSTNYGYTF.

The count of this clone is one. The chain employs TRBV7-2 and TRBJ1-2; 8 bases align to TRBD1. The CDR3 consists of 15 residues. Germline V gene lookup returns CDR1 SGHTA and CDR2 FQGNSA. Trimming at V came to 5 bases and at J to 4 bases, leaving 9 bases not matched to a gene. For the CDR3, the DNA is TGTGCCAGCAGCCCGCCAGGGGGCCTAGGCTATGGCTACACCTTC. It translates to CASSPPGGLGYGYTF.

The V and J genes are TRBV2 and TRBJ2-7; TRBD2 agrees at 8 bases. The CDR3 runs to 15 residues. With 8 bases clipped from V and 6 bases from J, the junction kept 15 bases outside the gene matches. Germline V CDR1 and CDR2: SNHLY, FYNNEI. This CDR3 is CASRGEAGVSGEQYF. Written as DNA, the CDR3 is TGTGCCAGCCGTGGGGAAGCGGGAGTCTCAGGCGAGCAGTACTTC.

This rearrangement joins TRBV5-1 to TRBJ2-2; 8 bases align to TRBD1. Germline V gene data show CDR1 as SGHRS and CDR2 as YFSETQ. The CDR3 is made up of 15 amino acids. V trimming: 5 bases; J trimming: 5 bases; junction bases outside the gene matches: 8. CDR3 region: CASSQQGERTGELFF. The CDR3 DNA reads TGCGCCAGCAGTCAACAGGGGGAGAGAACCGGGGAGCTGTTTTTT.

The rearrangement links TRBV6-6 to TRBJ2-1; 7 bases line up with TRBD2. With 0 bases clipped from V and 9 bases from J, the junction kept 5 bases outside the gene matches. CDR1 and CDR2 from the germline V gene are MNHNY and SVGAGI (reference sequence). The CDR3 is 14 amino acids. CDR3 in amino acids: CASSYSGGVSEQFF. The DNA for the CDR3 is TGTGCCAGCAGTTACTCGGGAGGGGTTAGTGAGCAGTTCTTC.

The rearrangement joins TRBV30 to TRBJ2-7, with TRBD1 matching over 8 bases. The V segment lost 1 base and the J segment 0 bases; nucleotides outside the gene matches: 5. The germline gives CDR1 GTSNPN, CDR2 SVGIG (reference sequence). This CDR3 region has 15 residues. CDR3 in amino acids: CAWSGDRRSSYEQYF. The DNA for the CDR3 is TGTGCCTGGAGTGGGGACAGGAGGAGCTCCTACGAGCAGTACTTC.

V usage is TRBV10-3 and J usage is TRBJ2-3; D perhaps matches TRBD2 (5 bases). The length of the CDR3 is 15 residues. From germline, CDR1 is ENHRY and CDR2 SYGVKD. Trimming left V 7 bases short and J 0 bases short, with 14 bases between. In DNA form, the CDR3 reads TGTGCCATCAAGGACTCTAAGGCTAGCACAGATACGCAGTATTTT. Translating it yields CAIKDSKASTDTQYF.